These 30 T cell receptor beta chains were all obtained from the same sample, sequenced in a study of blood T cell repertoires in COVID-19. TCRdb keeps only in-frame clones here, not all; method: immunoSEQ multiplex PCR. The table includes 270,000 or so clones, about 91% detected once. The sample consisted of PBMCs or T cells enriched from blood (not recorded which). The receptors here all came from a middle-aged man who had been exposed to COVID-19.

The chain employs TRBV10-3 and TRBJ1-4; TRBD1 is a possible D gene (5 bases). Looked up from germline, CDR1 is ENHRY and CDR2 is SYGVKD. CDR3 length: 16 residues. Trimming stripped 6 bases from V and 0 bases from J, with 14 bases between. The CDR3 DNA reads TGTGCCATCAGCGGAACAGGAGAAGCAACTAATGAAAAACTGTTTTTT. Its protein is CAISGTGEATNEKLFF.

The chain recombines TRBV5-1 with TRBJ1-4, with 10 bases lining up with TRBD1. Trimming at V came to 0 bases and at J to 8 bases, leaving 13 bases not matched to a gene. The length of the CDR3 is 18 residues. CDR1 and CDR2 from the germline V gene are SGHRS and YFSETQ. CDR3 DNA: TGCGCCAGCAGCTTGGGTCCTATGGATGACAGGGGGCAGGAAAAACTGTTTTTT. Its protein is CASSLGPMDDRGQEKLFF.

V gene TRBV2 combines with J gene TRBJ1-2; TRBD1 is a possible D gene (5 bases). Germline V gives CDR1 SNHLY, CDR2 FYNNEI. The CDR3 has 16 residues. Trimming stripped 6 bases from V and 5 bases from J, with 22 bases between. Here the CDR3 reads CASSQSRVREDYGYTF. The CDR3 DNA is TGTGCCAGCAGCCAAAGTAGGGTCAGGGAAGATTATGGCTACACCTTC.

This chain joins TRBV19 and TRBJ2-7, with 9 bases matching TRBD1. This CDR3 comprises 16 residues. J was trimmed by 5 bases and V by 4 bases; bases with no gene match: 12. Per germline, CDR1 LNHDA and CDR2 SQIVND (reference sequence). This chain's CDR3 is CASSRATGGNTDEQYF. The CDR3 DNA follows: TGTGCCAGTAGTAGGGCTACAGGGGGCAATACGGACGAGCAGTACTTC.

The J gene is TRBJ1-5, the V gene TRBV30; D is unclear. CDR3 length equals 13 residues. Germline CDR1 is GTSNPN and CDR2 is SVGIG (reference sequence). The ends were cut back, 0 bases at V and 5 bases at J, with 8 bases in the middle. For the CDR3, the DNA is TGTGCCTGGAGTGTACAGTTGGATCAGCCCCAGCATTTT. As protein: CAWSVQLDQPQHF.

The rearrangement links TRBV30 to TRBJ2-5; maybe TRBD2 (6 bases). Germline V gene data show CDR1 as GTSNPN and CDR2 as SVGIG (reference sequence). V lost 2 bases, J lost 2 bases, and 9 bases lay in between. CDR3 length equals 13 residues. The CDR3 nucleotides read TGTGCCTGGAGTTGGGGGAGGCAAGAGACCCAGTACTTC. Its translation is CAWSWGRQETQYF.

The chain recombines TRBV19 with TRBJ1-2, with 8 positions matching TRBD1. CDR1 is LNHDA, CDR2 SQIVND, per germline (reference sequence). J gave up 4 bases and V 5 bases, and 12 bases lay outside the gene matches. The CDR3 totals 16 residues. This CDR3 reads CASSLLTGESFYGYTF. CDR3 nucleotide sequence: TGTGCCAGTAGTTTACTGACAGGGGAAAGTTTCTATGGCTACACCTTC. The full variable domain, with the rest looked up from reference TRBV19 and TRBJ1-2, is DGGITQSPKYLFRKEGQNVTLSCEQNLNHDAMYWYRQDPGQGLRLIYYSQIVNDFQKGDIAEGYSVSREKKESFPLTVTSAQKNPTAFYLCASSLLTGESFYGYTFGSGTRLTVV.

The rearrangement links TRBV4-1 to TRBJ1-5; unclear D gene. CDR3 length: 15 amino acids. Germline V lookup: CDR1 MGHRA, CDR2 YSYEKL. The germline V and J ends were trimmed by 0 bases and 3 bases, with 9 bases remaining between them. CDR3 protein: CASSQDFSINQPQHF. CDR3 bases: TGCGCCAGCAGCCAAGATTTCAGTATCAATCAGCCCCAGCATTTT.

The sample holds one count of this clone. This sequence joins TRBV6-1 and TRBJ1-5, with D unresolved. V gave up 1 base and J gave up 6 bases, with 7 bases separating them. The V gene's germline CDR1 is MNHNS and CDR2 SASEGT. The CDR3 extends over 13 amino acids. The CDR3 DNA is TGTGCCAGCAGTGAAGGGACTGTTCAGCCCCAGCATTTT. Protein sequence: CASSEGTVQPQHF.

This clone was detected only once. V and J are TRBV28 and TRBJ2-4; the D gene is possibly TRBD1 (6 bases). The germline V gene has CDR1 MDHEN and CDR2 SYDVKM. This CDR3 is 12 amino acids long. V lost 6 bases and J 13 bases, leaving 16 bases between the germline ends. The CDR3 loop reads CASSYNTGIQYF. Here the CDR3 DNA reads TGTGCCAGCAGCTACAATACAGGGATCCAGTACTTC.

This chain joins TRBV30 and TRBJ2-1, with D maybe TRBD2 (5 bases). This CDR3 comprises 19 residues. V was pared by 3 bases and J by 0 bases, with 24 bases between. The germline V gene encodes CDR1 GTSNPN and CDR2 SVGIG (reference sequence). In DNA form, the CDR3 reads TGTGCCTGGAGCACCGCTCTAGCAACCATCGATAGCTCCTACAATGAGCAGTTCTTC. Its translation is CAWSTALATIDSSYNEQFF.

J is TRBJ2-5 and V is TRBV9; D might be TRBD1 (7 bases). Trimming removed 4 bases at V and 4 bases at J, with 14 bases between. Germline-derived CDR1 and CDR2 are SGDLS and YYNGEE. This CDR3 spans 14 amino acids. For the CDR3, the DNA is TGTGCCAGCAGCTTTCAGGGGGGCACAGAGACCCAGTACTTC. Protein: CASSFQGGTETQYF. Full variable domain (remainder filled in from reference TRBV9 and TRBJ2-5): DSGVTQTPKHLITATGQRVTLRCSPRSGDLSVYWYQQSLDQGLQFLIQYYNGEERAKGNILERFSAQQFPDLHSELNLSSLELGDSALYFCASSFQGGTETQYFGPGTRLLVL.

V and J are TRBV6-4 and TRBJ1-1, with 7 bases aligning to TRBD1. Germline V gene lookup returns CDR1 MRHNA and CDR2 SNTAGT. The V gene end was trimmed by 2 bases and the J gene end by 6 bases; junction bases not matched to a gene: 3. This CDR3 region has 13 residues. This CDR3 reads CASSDAGTAEAFF. CDR3 coding DNA: TGTGCCAGCAGTGACGCCGGGACAGCTGAAGCTTTCTTT.

The chain carries TRBV11-3 and TRBJ1-1; D is undetermined. In germline, CDR1 is SGHNT, CDR2 YENEEA. The CDR3 has 13 amino acids. V lost 1 base and J lost 1, with 4 bases in between. The CDR3, as DNA: TGTGCCAGCAGCTTAGGAGAGAACACTGAAGCTTTCTTT. Residues: CASSLGENTEAFF.

V and J are TRBV9 and TRBJ2-7; no firm D call. With 2 bases removed from V and 3 bases from J, the gap between germline ends came to 12 bases. From germline, CDR1 is SGDLS and CDR2 YYNGEE. This CDR3 has 14 residues. Here the CDR3 DNA reads TGTGCCAGCAGCGTCAGCCGCGGAGACTACGAGCAGTACTTC. It codes for CASSVSRGDYEQYF.

The chain couples TRBV5-1 to TRBJ1-2, with D maybe TRBD1 (5 bases). The CDR3 is made up of 14 amino acids. Between the trimmed V and J ends, which lost 4 bases and 5 bases, there was a span of 15 bases. The germline CDR1 and CDR2 sequences are SGHRS and YFSETQ. CDR3 nucleotides: TGCGCCAGCAGCGGGGGGACCGGGATATATGGCTACACCTTC. Translation gives CASSGGTGIYGYTF.

The chain recombines TRBV28 with TRBJ1-1; TRBD1 aligns across 8 bases. CDR1 is MDHEN and CDR2 is SYDVKM in the germline V gene. The V and J ends lost 6 bases and 0 bases, in that order; junction bases with no gene match: 3. CDR3 length equals 14 residues. For the CDR3, the DNA is TGTGCCAGCAGACGGACAGGGTTGAACACTGAAGCTTTCTTT. Translating gives CASRRTGLNTEAFF.

The rearrangement joins TRBV28 to TRBJ2-5; 10 nucleotides align to TRBD2. CDR1 is MDHEN, CDR2 SYDVKM, per germline. The trim removed 4 bases at V and 3 bases at J, leaving 5 bases unmatched. This CDR3 has 15 residues. CDR3 residues: CASSWTSGGEETQYF. CDR3 sequence (DNA): TGTGCCAGCAGTTGGACTAGCGGAGGCGAAGAGACCCAGTACTTC.

V gene TRBV30 combines with J gene TRBJ2-7; D is possibly TRBD2 (6 bases). V was cut by 4 bases and J by 1 base, with 14 bases left in between. The CDR3 consists of 14 residues. The germline CDR1 and CDR2 sequences are GTSNPN and SVGIG (reference sequence). This chain's CDR3 is CAWNRAGLSYEQYF. DNA for the CDR3: TGTGCCTGGAATCGAGCGGGCCTATCCTACGAGCAGTACTTC.

This clone showed up just a few times. The chain carries TRBV27 and TRBJ2-5; TRBD1 aligns across 7 bases. Germline-derived CDR1 and CDR2 are MNHEY and SMNVEV (reference sequence). The J segment lost 5 bases and the V segment lost 3 bases, leaving 12 bases of the junction unmatched. The CDR3 runs to 16 residues. CDR3 in amino acids: CASSFTGAFSSETQYF. CDR3 coding DNA: TGTGCCAGCAGTTTCACAGGGGCGTTTTCATCGGAGACCCAGTACTTC.

V gene TRBV5-1 combines with J gene TRBJ1-4, with a tentative D call TRBD1 (6 bases). The CDR3 extends over 14 amino acids. Trimming shortened V by 2 bases and J by 5 bases, and 10 bases separated the two germline ends. Germline CDR1 SGHRS, CDR2 YFSETQ. CDR3 sequence reads: CASSFQGGNEKLFF. As DNA, the CDR3 is TGCGCCAGCAGCTTCCAAGGGGGAAATGAAAAACTGTTTTTT.

This clone was detected only once. V is TRBV6-5 and J is TRBJ1-2; a possible D gene is TRBD1 (5 bases). CDR3 length equals 14 residues. Germline V gives CDR1 MNHEY, CDR2 SVGAGI. The V and J ends lost 5 bases and 3 bases respectively, with 13 bases between them. In nucleotides, the CDR3 is TGTGCCAGCAGTCCCCAGGGAGGGGACTATGGCTACACCTTC. This sequence encodes CASSPQGGDYGYTF.

The chain joins TRBV23-1 to TRBJ1-1; perhaps TRBD1 as D (5 bases). TRBV23-1 is identified as an open reading frame with a role that is uncertain. The CDR3 sequence is 12 residues long. V was cut by 1 base and J by 6 bases, with 6 bases left in between. The CDR3 spells CASSQWGSEAFF. The CDR3 coding sequence is TGCGCCAGCAGTCAATGGGGCTCTGAAGCTTTCTTT.

The V and J genes are TRBV27 and TRBJ2-1, with 7 bases that match TRBD2. Germline lookup yields CDR1 MNHEY and CDR2 SMNVEV (reference sequence). V lost 1 base, J lost 6 bases, and 9 bases stayed unmatched. This CDR3 region has 16 residues. CDR3 amino acids: CASSLLQASGSNEQFF. Here the CDR3 DNA reads TGTGCCAGCAGTTTATTGCAGGCTAGCGGATCCAATGAGCAGTTCTTC.

This clone was seen repeatedly, ten times or more. V usage is TRBV14 and J usage is TRBJ1-2, with a possible D match to TRBD1 (6 bases). Between the trimmed V and J ends, which lost 0 bases and 4 bases, there was a span of 12 bases. This CDR3 spans 15 amino acids. The germline CDR1 and CDR2 sequences are SGHDN and FVKESK. The CDR3 DNA sequence: TGTGCCAGCAGCCAAGATCCAGGGGCCGTCTATGGCTACACCTTC. As protein: CASSQDPGAVYGYTF.

The chain employs TRBV5-8 and TRBJ2-7; 7 bases are shared with TRBD2. The CDR3 covers 14 residues. The V and J ends lost 0 bases and 7 bases, in that order; junction bases with no gene match: 7. Per the germline V gene, CDR1 is SGHTS and CDR2 is YDEGEE. DNA for the CDR3: TGTGCCAGCAGCTTGGACCAGGGACTACGTGAGCAGTACTTC. This gives the protein CASSLDQGLREQYF.

CDR3 DNA sequence: TGCGCCAGCAGTCCCGAAACCGGGACAGGAATCTACACCTTC. It yields the protein CASSPETGTGIYTF. V gene TRBV5-1 combines with J gene TRBJ1-2; 8 nucleotides align to TRBD1. Trimming cost V 5 bases and J 10 bases; bases outside gene matches: 13. The CDR3 is made up of 14 amino acids. Per germline, CDR1 SGHRS and CDR2 YFSETQ.

The gene calls are TRBV19 and TRBJ2-7, with 9 bases identical to TRBD1. The CDR3 is 15 amino acids. The germline CDR1 and CDR2 sequences are LNHDA and SQIVND (reference sequence). The ends lost 6 bases at V and 3 bases at J; junction bases unmatched: 9. The CDR3 bases are TGTGCCAGTAGCCGTTCCCCGACAGGGGGCTACGAGCAGTACTTC. Translating gives CASSRSPTGGYEQYF. The full variable domain, in which reference TRBV19 and TRBJ2-7 provide the parts outside the CDR3, is DGGITQSPKYLFRKEGQNVTLSCEQNLNHDAMYWYRQDPGQGLRLIYYSQIVNDFQKGDIAEGYSVSREKKESFPLTVTSAQKNPTAFYLCASSRSPTGGYEQYFGPGTRLTVT.

The chain has TRBV10-3 and TRBJ2-7; 11 bases align to TRBD2. CDR1 and CDR2 from the germline V gene are ENHRY and SYGVKD. This CDR3 contains 14 residues. The ends lost 5 bases at V and 4 bases at J; junction bases unmatched: 4. The CDR3 spells CAISTSGSIYEQYF. The CDR3 coding sequence is TGTGCCATCAGTACTAGCGGGAGTATTTACGAGCAGTACTTC.

Only one count was recorded for this clone. The chain is built from TRBV24-1 and TRBJ2-1; 7 bases line up with TRBD1. This CDR3 has 16 amino acids. Germline loops: CDR1 KGHDR, CDR2 SFDVKD. Germline trimming cut 3 bases from V and 4 bases from J; bases unmatched to any gene: 8. For the CDR3, the DNA is TGTGCCACCAGTGATCCCGGGACAGACTTGTACAATGAGCAGTTCTTC. Translating gives CATSDPGTDLYNEQFF.